These T cell receptor beta chains were read from a single sample in a study of CD8+ T cells in alopecia areata. TCRdb's copy holds only in-frame clones and misses some; the assay was immunoSEQ multiplex PCR. The table has 150,000 to 200,000 clones, about three fifths seen once; the top ten hold just over 1%. The sequencing used CD4+ T cells sorted from blood, collected at week 24, from a patient treated with tofacitinib. These receptor sequences come from a human donor with alopecia areata. CDR3s include the opening cysteine and the closing phenylalanine or tryptophan. The order of the fields is CDR3 DNA, CDR3 protein, D gene, CDR3 length, J gene, clone size, V gene. The D gene is left open where the match is weak. Clone size is given for some rows only: seen once, a few or many times, or a class if the clone is expanded.

CDR3nt: TGCGCCAGCAGCTTGGAGAACAGGGGGCAGGGCGAGCAGTACTTC; CDR3aa: CASSLENRGQGEQYF; d_gene: TRBD1; len: 15; j_gene: TRBJ2-7; abundance: NA; v_gene: TRBV5-1
CDR3nt: TGTGCCACCAGCAGAGAAGGCACCGGGGAGCTGTTTTTT; CDR3aa: CATSREGTGELFF; d_gene: NA; len: 13; j_gene: TRBJ2-2; abundance: NA; v_gene: TRBV15
CDR3nt: TGTGCCTGGAGTGTACGTCGAAGAGACAATTCACCCCTCCACTTT; CDR3aa: CAWSVRRRDNSPLHF; d_gene: NA; len: 15; j_gene: TRBJ1-6; abundance: NA; v_gene: TRBV30
CDR3nt: TGCAGCGTTGAAGCAGGGGAGACCCAGTACTTC; CDR3aa: CSVEAGETQYF; d_gene: NA; len: 11; j_gene: TRBJ2-5; abundance: NA; v_gene: TRBV29-1
CDR3nt: TGCGCCAGCAGCTTTCGGCTGGGCTTGGGGACTGAAGCTTTCTTT; CDR3aa: CASSFRLGLGTEAFF; d_gene: NA; len: 15; j_gene: TRBJ1-1; abundance: NA; v_gene: TRBV5-1
CDR3nt: TGCAGCGTGAGGGGGGCCATAGGGGATACGCAGTATTTT; CDR3aa: CSVRGAIGDTQYF; d_gene: NA; len: 13; j_gene: TRBJ2-3; abundance: NA; v_gene: TRBV29-1
CDR3nt: TGTGCCAGCAGTGCTGAGATAGCGGTGGCGGAGACCCAGTACTTC; CDR3aa: CASSAEIAVAETQYF; d_gene: NA; len: 15; j_gene: TRBJ2-5; abundance: NA; v_gene: TRBV2
CDR3nt: TGCAGCGTTGACATGGGAAATTGGGCTTTCTTT; CDR3aa: CSVDMGNWAFF; d_gene: NA; len: 11; j_gene: TRBJ1-1; abundance: NA; v_gene: TRBV29-1
CDR3nt: TGCAGCGTTGATGTCAGGGCTACCATAGTAGAGACCCAGTACTTC; CDR3aa: CSVDVRATIVETQYF; d_gene: NA; len: 15; j_gene: TRBJ2-5; abundance: few; v_gene: TRBV29-1
CDR3nt: TGCAGCGTTGTACAGGGTGACTATGGCTACACCTTC; CDR3aa: CSVVQGDYGYTF; d_gene: NA; len: 12; j_gene: TRBJ1-2; abundance: NA; v_gene: TRBV29-1